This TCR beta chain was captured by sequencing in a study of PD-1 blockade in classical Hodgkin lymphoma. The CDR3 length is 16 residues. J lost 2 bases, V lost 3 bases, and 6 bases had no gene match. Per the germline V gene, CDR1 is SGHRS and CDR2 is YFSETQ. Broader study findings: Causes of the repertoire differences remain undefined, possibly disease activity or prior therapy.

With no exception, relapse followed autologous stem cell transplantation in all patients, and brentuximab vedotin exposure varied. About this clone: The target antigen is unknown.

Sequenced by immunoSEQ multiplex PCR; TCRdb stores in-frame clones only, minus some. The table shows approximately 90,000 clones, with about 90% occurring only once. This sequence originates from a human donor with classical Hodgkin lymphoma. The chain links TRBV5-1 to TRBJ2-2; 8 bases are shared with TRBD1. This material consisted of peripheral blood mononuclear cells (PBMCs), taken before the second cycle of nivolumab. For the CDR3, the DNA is TGCGCCAGCAGCTGGACCGGGACAGGCAACACCGGGGAGCTGTTTTTT. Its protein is CASSWTGTGNTGELFF.